These 10 T cell receptor beta chains were all obtained from the same sample, sequenced in a study of shared clonotypes between healthy human individuals. The repertoire was sequenced with immunoSEQ multiplex PCR; TCRdb's copy has only in-frame clones and lacks some. The repertoire includes about 2.2 million clones, just under 95% of them detected once, and under 2% sits in the top ten. The naive CD8 subset, CD45RO-negative cells positively selected for CCR7, excluded terminally differentiated effector memory CD45RA+ cells. The sequenced sample was naive CD8+ T cells from PBMCs. The receptors shown here come from a man between 18 and 35 years old in good health. Some clones in this sample may be carry-over from other donors' samples.

CDR3 residues: CASSAIDTGELFF. The DNA for the CDR3 is TGTGCCAGTAGTGCGATTGACACCGGGGAGCTGTTTTTT. This rearrangement joins TRBV19 to TRBJ2-2; no reliable D call. The CDR3 loop spans 13 amino acids. V gave up 5 bases and J gave up 3 bases, with 7 bases separating them. CDR1 and CDR2 (germline): LNHDA, SQIVND (reference sequence).

The chain joins TRBV5-1 to TRBJ2-4; the D gene could be TRBD1 or TRBD2 (5 bases each). The CDR3 runs to 14 residues. From germline, CDR1 is SGHRS and CDR2 YFSETQ. The V end was cut by 4 bases, the J end by 4 bases, with 12 bases between. The CDR3 DNA is TGCGCCAGCAGCAGTGGGACGTTGAAAAACATTCAGTACTTC. This codes for CASSSGTLKNIQYF.

This chain joins TRBV19 and TRBJ1-1; 7 positions agree with TRBD1. This CDR3 is built from 17 residues. Germline V gene data show CDR1 as LNHDA and CDR2 as SQIVND (reference sequence). The V and J ends lost 5 bases and 0 bases, in that order; junction bases with no gene match: 12. The CDR3 loop reads CASSAFPGQKMNTEAFF. The CDR3 nucleotides are TGTGCCAGTAGTGCCTTCCCGGGACAGAAAATGAACACTGAAGCTTTCTTT.

A single count supports this clone. The chain uses TRBV14 and TRBJ1-2; maybe TRBD1 (5 bases). With 2 bases removed from V and 8 bases from J, the gap between germline ends came to 24 bases. The germline gives CDR1 SGHDN, CDR2 FVKESK. The CDR3 length is 17 residues. CDR3 coding DNA: TGTGCCAGCAGCCAAACGCGAACGGGACGCTCGATGGGGGGCTACACCTTC. Its translation is CASSQTRTGRSMGGYTF.

The rearrangement uses TRBV4-1 and TRBJ2-2; TRBD2 is a possible D gene (6 bases). Trimming cost V 1 base and J 7 bases, with 10 bases left between them. Germline values: CDR1 MGHRA, CDR2 YSYEKL. CDR3 length equals 14 residues. The CDR3 region has the DNA TGCGCCAGCAGCCAAGTACCGGGGGACGGGGAGCTGTTTTTT. It yields the protein CASSQVPGDGELFF.

The CDR3 nucleotides are TGTGCCAGCAGCGACCCCACCGCCCAGCAGGGCACGAAGCAGTACTTC. Its protein product is CASSDPTAQQGTKQYF. The chain is built from TRBV11-2 and TRBJ2-7; D might be TRBD1 (5 bases). This CDR3 is built from 16 residues. The ends were cut back, 5 bases at V and 8 bases at J, with 25 bases in the middle. Germline assignment: CDR1 SGHAT and CDR2 FQNNGV.

The chain recombines TRBV6-6 with TRBJ2-3, with 10 bases matching TRBD1. This CDR3 contains 15 residues. Germline V gene lookup returns CDR1 MNHNY and CDR2 SVGAGI (reference sequence). V was pared by 6 bases and J by 5 bases, with 8 bases of the junction left unmatched. The CDR3 DNA is TGTGCCAGCAGAACCAGACAGGGGGCGGAAGATACGCAGTATTTT. Amino acids: CASRTRQGAEDTQYF.

This clone was counted a few times. The sample carries other DNA sequences with the same CDR3. This rearrangement joins TRBV27 to TRBJ1-1; D gene uncertain. This CDR3 has 14 residues. V was clipped by 2 bases and J by 1 base, with 8 bases between them. The germline gives CDR1 MNHEY, CDR2 SMNVEV (reference sequence). This CDR3 reads CASSLRSGNTEAFF. The CDR3 region has the DNA TGTGCCAGCAGTTTAAGGTCGGGGAACACTGAAGCTTTCTTT.

The genes are TRBV7-9 and TRBJ1-4; D unresolved. The germline V gene encodes CDR1 SEHNR and CDR2 FQNEAQ (reference sequence). Trimming took off 2 bases at V and 7 bases at J, with 5 bases between the two ends. The CDR3 length is 12 residues. The CDR3 sequence is CASSLFGEKLFF. The CDR3 DNA is TGTGCCAGCAGCTTATTCGGTGAAAAACTGTTTTTT. Using reference TRBV7-9 and TRBJ1-4 for the parts outside the CDR3, the full variable domain is DTGVSQNPRHKITKRGQNVTFRCDPISEHNRLYWYRQTLGQGPEFLTYFQNEAQLEKSRLLSDRFSAERPKGSFSTLEIQRTEQGDSAMYLCASSLFGEKLFFGSGTQLSVL.

The rearrangement joins TRBV27 to TRBJ1-4; the D gene is possibly TRBD1 (6 bases). Trimming removed 5 bases at V and 8 bases at J, with 21 bases between. Germline V gives CDR1 MNHEY, CDR2 SMNVEV (reference sequence). The CDR3 length is 16 residues. The CDR3, as DNA: TGTGCCAGCAGTATCATTGGGACATCCGGCGTGGAAAAACTGTTTTTT. It specifies CASSIIGTSGVEKLFF.